The rows below give T cell receptor beta chains drawn from one sample of a study of T cells in Graves' hyperthyroidism and ophthalmopathy. A single record per CDR3 protein comes from TCRdb applying MiXCR to the multiplex PCR reads. This sample has fewer than 650,000 distinct CDR3 sequences, with approximately 48% found just once. The material sequenced was peripheral blood or thyroid tissue (not recorded which). These receptors came from an adult woman with Graves' disease, either hyperthyroidism or ophthalmopathy (not recorded which). CDR3s include the opening cysteine and the closing phenylalanine or tryptophan. Fields, in order: V gene, CDR3 length, clone size, J gene, D gene, CDR3 protein, CDR3 DNA. A D gene is named only where the DNA matches it firmly. Size tells how often a clone was seen (once, few, many) or the class of an expanded clone, and some rows leave it out.

TRBV12-3/TRBV12-4	10	few	TRBJ1-1	-	CASSLGLAFF	TGTGCCAGCAGTTTAGGGCTCGCTTTCTTT
TRBV28	13	-	TRBJ1-2	-	CASSPPRLYGYTF	TGTGCCAGCAGTCCCCCTAGATTGTATGGCTACACCTTC
TRBV7-2	15	-	TRBJ2-2	-	CASSLDRRITGELFF	TGTGCCAGCAGCTTAGATCGTCGCATTACCGGGGAGCTGTTTTTT
TRBV19	13	few	TRBJ2-7	TRBD2	CASKREGLDEQYF	TGTGCCAGTAAGCGGGAGGGCCTAGACGAGCAGTACTTC
TRBV7-9	15	-	TRBJ2-5	TRBD2	CASSGEGGPLETQYF	TGTGCCAGCAGTGGGGAGGGAGGGCCGCTGGAGACCCAGTACTTC
TRBV25-1	18	once	TRBJ1-5	TRBD1	CASSAIRSGTGGNQPQHF	TGTGCCAGCAGTGCCATCAGGTCGGGCACAGGGGGCAATCAGCCCCAGCATTTT
TRBV24-1	10	few	TRBJ1-6	-	CAHYNSPLHF	TGTGCCCACTATAATTCACCCCTCCACTTT
TRBV12-3/TRBV12-4	14	-	TRBJ2-7	-	CASSPGALSYEQYF	TGTGCCAGCAGTCCTGGAGCCCTCTCCTACGAGCAGTACTTC
TRBV29-1	12	-	TRBJ2-7	TRBD2	CSVGGKGLAKYF	TGCAGCGTGGGGGGGAAAGGACTAGCGAAGTACTTC
TRBV7-2	14	-	TRBJ1-2	TRBD1	CASSDRDRVYGYTF	TGTGCCAGCAGCGACCGGGACAGGGTATATGGCTACACCTTC
TRBV20-1	20	-	TRBJ2-3	TRBD2	CSANIPPLVSRWREPDTQYF	TGCAGTGCCAATATTCCCCCCCTCGTTTCCCGATGGCGGGAGCCAGATACGCAGTATTTT
TRBV19	15	once	TRBJ1-5	-	CASSIAGRVMQPQHF	TGTGCCAGTAGTATTGCGGGGAGGGTTATGCAGCCCCAGCATTTT
TRBV5-1	16	-	TRBJ1-6	-	CASSLGAGVTDSPLHF	TGCGCCAGCAGCTTGGGTGCAGGGGTTACTGATTCACCCCTCCACTTT
TRBV24-1	15	-	TRBJ1-1	TRBD1	CATKGTGLMNTEAFF	TGTGCCACCAAAGGGACAGGGCTAATGAACACTGAAGCTTTCTTT
TRBV11-1	14	-	TRBJ1-2	TRBD1	CASSGTETNYGYTF	TGTGCCAGCAGCGGGACAGAGACTAACTATGGCTACACCTTC
TRBV12-3/TRBV12-4	14	-	TRBJ2-5	-	CASSLGPVIDFQYF	TGTGCCAGCAGTTTAGGGCCAGTCATAGATTTTCAGTACTTC
TRBV20-1	12	-	TRBJ1-6	TRBD1	CSASSTGGKIHF	TGCAGTGCTAGTAGTACAGGGGGGAAAATCCACTTT
TRBV2	15	-	TRBJ1-5	-	CASSERLDSNQPQHF	TGTGCCAGCAGTGAACGGCTCGATAGCAATCAGCCCCAGCATTTT
TRBV20-1	16	-	TRBJ1-1	TRBD1	CSAPGRQGAWNTEAFF	TGCAGTGCCCCTGGAAGACAGGGGGCTTGGAACACTGAAGCTTTCTTT
TRBV6-1	13	-	TRBJ1-1	TRBD1	CASSVTGRPEAFF	TGTGCCAGCAGTGTGACAGGGAGGCCTGAAGCTTTCTTT
TRBV4-1	15	few	TRBJ1-2	-	CASSQPPPGYYGYTF	TGCGCCAGCAGTCAACCCCCCCCGGGCTACTATGGCTACACCTTC
TRBV7-2	14	-	TRBJ1-6	-	CASSSPGTNSPLHF	TGTGCCAGCAGCTCTCCCGGGACTAATTCACCCCTCCACTTT
TRBV11-2	15	-	TRBJ2-5	TRBD2	CASSVIAGAGETQYF	TGTGCCAGCAGCGTTATAGCGGGAGCGGGAGAGACCCAGTACTTC
TRBV12-3/TRBV12-4	12	-	TRBJ1-5	-	CASSPWNQPQHF	TGTGCCAGCAGCCCCTGGAATCAGCCCCAGCATTTT
TRBV10-3	14	-	TRBJ2-2	TRBD1	CAISDRGDTGELFF	TGCGCCATCAGCGACAGGGGAGACACCGGGGAGCTGTTTTTT
TRBV7-6	15	many	TRBJ2-7	TRBD1	CASSSTIDRAYGQYF	TGTGCCAGCAGCTCGACCATTGACAGGGCCTACGGGCAGTACTTC
TRBV29-1	11	-	TRBJ1-1	-	CSLNSIPEAFF	TGCAGCTTAAACTCGATCCCTGAAGCTTTCTTT
TRBV6-5	15	many	TRBJ2-5	-	CASRALPQGLETQYF	TGTGCCAGCAGGGCCCTTCCTCAGGGGTTAGAGACCCAGTACTTC
TRBV5-5	15	many	TRBJ2-2	-	CASSLHPANTGELFF	TGTGCCAGCAGCTTGCATCCCGCGAACACCGGGGAGCTGTTTTTT
TRBV19	15	many	TRBJ1-5	TRBD1	CASSNLQGAGQPQHF	TGTGCCAGTAGTAACCTTCAGGGGGCTGGACAGCCCCAGCATTTT
TRBV6-5	16	-	TRBJ1-6	-	CASSYSAWADNSPLHF	TGTGCCAGCAGTTATAGCGCGTGGGCAGACAATTCACCCCTCCACTTT
TRBV14	15	-	TRBJ1-3	-	CASSHRVGSGNTIYF	TGTGCCAGCAGCCACCGAGTGGGGTCAGGAAACACCATATATTTT
TRBV7-9	14	-	TRBJ1-6	-	CASSLEPVDSPLHF	TGTGCCAGCAGCTTAGAGCCGGTCGATTCACCCCTCCACTTT
TRBV20-1	13	-	TRBJ2-5	TRBD1	CSVHGTGKETKHF	TGCAGTGTCCACGGGACAGGGAAAGAGACCAAGCACTTC
TRBV7-9	15	-	TRBJ1-4	-	CASSPPSGQNEKLFF	TGTGCCAGCAGCCCCCCTTCGGGCCAGAATGAAAAACTGTTTTTT
TRBV25-1	14	few	TRBJ1-3	TRBD1	CASGTGSSGNTIYF	TGTGCCAGTGGGACAGGGAGCTCTGGAAACACCATATATTTT
TRBV9	16	-	TRBJ2-5	TRBD1	CASSVVGQGAAETQYF	TGTGCCAGCAGCGTAGTGGGACAGGGGGCGGCAGAGACCCAGTACTTC
TRBV27	16	-	TRBJ2-2	TRBD2	CASSFWGLAGAGELFF	TGTGCCAGCAGTTTTTGGGGACTAGCGGGAGCCGGGGAGCTGTTTTTT
TRBV2	11	few	TRBJ1-2	-	CASNLGGGYTF	TGTGCCAGCAATCTAGGGGGTGGCTACACCTTC
TRBV7-2	12	many	TRBJ2-7	-	CASSYDRSQQYF	TGTGCCAGCAGCTATGACCGCTCGCAGCAGTACTTC
TRBV7-6	15	-	TRBJ2-7	TRBD1	CASSLDRGGPYEQYF	TGTGCCAGCAGCCTCGACAGGGGTGGCCCCTACGAGCAGTACTTC
TRBV5-1	14	many	TRBJ1-4	-	CASSSPRANEKLFF	TGCGCCAGCAGCTCTCCGCGGGCTAATGAAAAACTGTTTTTT
TRBV20-1	14	many	TRBJ2-2	TRBD1	CSARRTGITGELFF	TGCAGTGCTAGACGGACAGGGATCACCGGGGAGCTGTTTTTT
TRBV11-2	14	-	TRBJ1-1	-	CASSPGRGGTEAFF	TGTGCCAGCAGCCCCGGAAGGGGGGGCACTGAAGCTTTCTTT
TRBV19	16	-	TRBJ1-3	TRBD1	CASSIRGTNSGNTIYF	TGTGCCAGTAGTATCAGGGGGACTAATTCTGGAAACACCATATATTTT
TRBV2	13	-	TRBJ1-5	-	CASSEEVPKPQHF	TGTGCCAGCAGTGAAGAGGTACCAAAGCCCCAGCATTTT
TRBV7-6	15	once	TRBJ2-6	-	CASSLQETGANVLTF	TGTGCCAGCAGCCTACAAGAGACCGGGGCCAACGTCCTGACTTTC
TRBV19	14	many	TRBJ1-1	TRBD1	CASSLTGVIGEAFF	TGTGCCAGTAGTCTCACAGGGGTAATAGGCGAAGCTTTCTTT
TRBV7-9	16	-	TRBJ2-7	-	CASSFGPRTRDYEQYF	TGTGCCAGCAGCTTCGGCCCGCGAACCCGGGACTACGAGCAGTACTTC
TRBV2	17	-	TRBJ1-4	TRBD1	CASSSEGRDSPNEKLFF	TGTGCCAGCAGTTCCGAGGGCCGGGACAGCCCTAATGAAAAACTGTTTTTT
TRBV7-2	11	-	TRBJ2-2	-	CASRPPGELFF	TGTGCCAGCAGGCCTCCCGGGGAGCTGTTTTTT
TRBV12-3/TRBV12-4	15	-	TRBJ1-4	TRBD1	CASSLLGTGKEKLFF	TGTGCCAGCAGCCTCTTGGGGACAGGGAAAGAAAAACTGTTTTTT
TRBV15	12	-	TRBJ2-7	-	CATSQVRGEQYF	TGTGCCACCAGTCAGGTTCGAGGAGAGCAGTACTTC
TRBV15	14	-	TRBJ1-2	-	CATSPRLAVYGYTF	TGTGCCACCAGCCCTCGACTAGCGGTCTATGGCTACACCTTC
TRBV20-1	14	many	TRBJ1-1	-	CSARRPGGATEAFF	TGCAGTGCTAGGCGTCCGGGGGGTGCTACTGAAGCTTTCTTT
TRBV5-5	14	-	TRBJ1-1	-	CASSLGGAFTEAFF	TGTGCCAGCAGCTTGGGGGGCGCATTCACTGAAGCTTTCTTT